These 10 T cell receptor beta chains originate from one sample sequenced in a study of T cells in Graves' hyperthyroidism and ophthalmopathy. The source material, RNA transcripts, was used to amplify TCR beta CDR3 regions. The study used the HTBI primer set for a first-round RT-PCR of the TCR CDR3. TCRdb itself ran the multiplex PCR reads through MiXCR, one entry per CDR3 protein. The data hold under 400,000 distinct CDR3 sequences, with 15% to 18% observed a single time. Sequenced input: blood. Receptor source: a woman in her late teens or twenties with Graves' hyperthyroidism that later progressed to Graves' ophthalmopathy.

The V gene is TRBV12-3 or TRBV12-4, the J gene TRBJ1-1; D is unclear. V lost 5 bases and J lost 11, with 15 bases in between. The CDR3 runs to 12 residues. CDR3 nucleotide sequence: TGTGCCAGCAGTCAAGGGAGCTCCGGGGCTTTCTTT. As protein: CASSQGSSGAFF.

CDR3 sequence reads: CASSSKGVGGSSYNEQFF. The CDR3 DNA sequence: TGTGCCAGCAGCTCGAAAGGGGTGGGCGGGAGCTCCTACAATGAGCAGTTCTTC. J is TRBJ2-1 and V is TRBV7-2, with 7 nucleotides matching TRBD2. Unmatched junction bases numbered 12, after V lost 4 bases and J lost 0 bases. CDR1 and CDR2 (germline): SGHTA, FQGNSA. This CDR3 has 18 amino acids.

This clonotype was found a few times. The chain uses TRBV9 and TRBJ1-5, with D perhaps TRBD1 (5 bases). The CDR3 consists of 13 residues. Germline V gives CDR1 SGDLS, CDR2 YYNGEE. Trimming left V 0 bases short and J 9 bases short, with 10 bases between. The CDR3 DNA follows: TGTGCCAGCAGCGTAGAAGGGGTCGGGCCCCAGCATTTT. It yields the protein CASSVEGVGPQHF.

This clonotype was detected many times. This rearrangement joins TRBV3-1 to TRBJ1-4; 7 nucleotides match TRBD1. Germline CDR1 LGHDT, CDR2 YNNKEL (reference sequence). The CDR3 extends over 17 amino acids. The ends lost 2 bases at V and 0 bases at J; junction bases unmatched: 6. This CDR3 reads CASSQRTGLATNEKLFF. Here the CDR3 DNA reads TGTGCCAGCAGCCAAAGGACAGGTCTTGCAACTAATGAAAAACTGTTTTTT.

The sample holds many counts of this clonotype. The V call is TRBV3-1, the J call TRBJ1-2, with a tentative D call TRBD1 (5 bases). Germline assignment: CDR1 LGHDT and CDR2 YNNKEL (reference sequence). There are 16 residues in the CDR3. V was pared by 0 bases and J by 0 bases, with 11 bases between. The CDR3 reads CASSQDRAASNYGYTF. The DNA of the CDR3 is TGTGCCAGCAGCCAAGACAGGGCAGCTTCTAACTATGGCTACACCTTC.

This clonotype was recorded at least ten times. The chain's CDR3 is CATSRAAGFTDTQYF. CDR3 DNA: TGTGCCACCAGCAGAGCCGCTGGATTCACAGATACGCAGTATTTT. This sequence joins TRBV15 and TRBJ2-3, with D uncertain. Trimming took off 1 base at V and 2 bases at J, with 10 bases between the two ends. The CDR3 runs 15 residues. From germline, CDR1 is LNHNV and CDR2 YYDKDF (reference sequence).

This clonotype was seen only a few times. The V and J genes are TRBV20-1 and TRBJ1-5; D ambiguous. V lost 3 bases and J lost 7, with 10 bases in between. Germline V gene sequence: CDR1 DFQATT, CDR2 SNEGSKA (reference sequence). This CDR3 contains 12 residues. The CDR3 region has the DNA TGCAGTGCTAGTCACCTGGGCCAGCCCCAGCATTTT. Its protein product is CSASHLGQPQHF.

This clonotype was recorded at least ten times. The chain joins TRBV11-2 to TRBJ2-7; no clear D gene. Germline V gene sequence: CDR1 SGHAT, CDR2 FQNNGV. The CDR3 runs 14 residues. V was clipped by 2 bases and J by 3 bases, with 11 bases between them. The CDR3 here is CASSLWGNDYEQYF. CDR3 in DNA: TGTGCCAGCAGCTTATGGGGAAATGACTACGAGCAGTACTTC. Looking up the rest from reference TRBV11-2 and TRBJ2-7 gives the full variable domain: EAGVAQSPRYKIIEKRQSVAFWCNPISGHATLYWYQQILGQGPKLLIQFQNNGVVDDSQLPKDRFSAERLKGVDSTLKIQPAKLEDSAVYLCASSLWGNDYEQYFGPGTRLTVT.

Regarding this clonotype: A much bigger clone sits one base away, suggesting this may be a read error. The chain joins TRBV12-3 or TRBV12-4 to TRBJ1-5; maybe TRBD1 (6 bases). CDR3 size: 16 residues. V was trimmed by 4 bases and J by 4 bases, leaving 17 bases between them. CDR3 region: CASSSGSGTTNQPQHF. Here the CDR3 DNA reads TGTGCCAGCAGTTCAGGATCCGGGACAACAAATCAGCCCCAGCATTTT.

The sample holds a few counts of this clonotype. V is TRBV11-2 and J is TRBJ2-2, with 12 bases aligning to TRBD2. V dropped 5 bases and J dropped 4; count of bases not matched to a gene: 5. Germline V gene lookup returns CDR1 SGHAT and CDR2 FQNNGV. The CDR3 extends over 16 amino acids. CDR3 loop: CASSKLAGGGTGELFF. Written as DNA, the CDR3 is TGTGCCAGCAGCAAACTAGCGGGGGGTGGCACCGGGGAGCTGTTTTTT.